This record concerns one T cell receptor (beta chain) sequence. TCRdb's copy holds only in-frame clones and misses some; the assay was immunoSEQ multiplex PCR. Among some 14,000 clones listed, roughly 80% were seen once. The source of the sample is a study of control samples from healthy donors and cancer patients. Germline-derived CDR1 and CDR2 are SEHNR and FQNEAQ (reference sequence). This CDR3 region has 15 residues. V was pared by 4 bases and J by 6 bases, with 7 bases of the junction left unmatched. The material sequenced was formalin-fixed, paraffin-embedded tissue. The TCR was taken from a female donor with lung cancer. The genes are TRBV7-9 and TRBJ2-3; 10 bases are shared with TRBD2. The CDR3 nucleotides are TGTGCCAGCAGCTGGCTAGCGGGAGTGGCCGATACGCAGTATTTT. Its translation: CASSWLAGVADTQYF.